These 18 T cell receptor beta chains came from one sample sequenced in a study of blood T cell repertoires in COVID-19. Using immunoSEQ multiplex PCR, the repertoire was profiled, and TCRdb retains in-frame clones only, with some absent. Of tens of thousands of clones listed, 75% to 85% are singletons. Specimen: peripheral blood. The origin of the receptors is a man aged 80 or over with acute or convalescent COVID-19.

The chain couples TRBV11-2 to TRBJ2-1; 9 nucleotides match TRBD1. Per germline, CDR1 SGHAT and CDR2 FQNNGV. The CDR3 consists of 14 residues. J was trimmed by 4 bases and V by 7 bases; bases with no gene match: 5. CDR3 DNA sequence: TGTGCCAGCACCGGGACAGGGACTTACAATGAGCAGTTCTTC. It encodes CASTGTGTYNEQFF.

The rearrangement links TRBV18 to TRBJ2-7, with TRBD1 matching 9 bases. Germline V gene lookup returns CDR1 KGHSH and CDR2 LQKENI. The V and J ends lost 3 bases and 5 bases, in that order; junction bases with no gene match: 5. The CDR3 spans 14 residues. The CDR3 here is CASSPGTGMNEQYF. CDR3 coding DNA: TGTGCCAGCTCACCGGGGACAGGGATGAACGAGCAGTACTTC.

This clone was found a few times. This chain joins TRBV19 and TRBJ1-3; D perhaps matches TRBD1 (5 bases). The CDR3 consists of 14 residues. Per germline, CDR1 LNHDA and CDR2 SQIVND (reference sequence). V was clipped by 4 bases and J by 4 bases, with 11 bases between them. CDR3 residues: CASSTPGQGNTIYF. The CDR3 DNA reads TGTGCCAGTAGTACCCCAGGGCAAGGAAACACCATATATTTT.

The chain recombines TRBV5-1 with TRBJ2-3, with TRBD1 as a possible D gene (6 bases). V was cut by 5 bases and J by 1 base, with 14 bases left in between. CDR3 length equals 15 residues. Germline V gene data show CDR1 as SGHRS and CDR2 as YFSETQ. The CDR3 sequence is CASRSGVVGTDTQYF. The CDR3 bases are TGCGCCAGCAGGTCAGGGGTTGTCGGCACAGATACGCAGTATTTT.

The chain couples TRBV24-1 to TRBJ1-1; 7 bases agree with TRBD1. The CDR3 loop spans 17 amino acids. V dropped 0 bases and J dropped 1; count of bases not matched to a gene: 7. CDR1 and CDR2 (germline): KGHDR, SFDVKD. CDR3 residues: CATSDLLGQEKNTEAFF. CDR3 in DNA: TGTGCCACCAGTGATTTGTTAGGACAGGAAAAGAACACTGAAGCTTTCTTT.

The chain links TRBV30 to TRBJ2-7, with 13 bases identical to TRBD2. The CDR3 has 15 amino acids. CDR1 and CDR2 from the germline V gene are GTSNPN and SVGIG (reference sequence). V shed 1 base and J 5 bases; nucleotides not matched to a gene: 5. CDR3 sequence reads: CAWSGLAGGVDEQYF. The CDR3 nucleotides are TGTGCCTGGAGTGGACTAGCGGGGGGTGTCGACGAGCAGTACTTC.

This chain joins TRBV25-1 and TRBJ2-1; TRBD1 matches 7 bases. This CDR3 comprises 12 residues. In germline, CDR1 is MGHDK, CDR2 SYGVNS. With V trimmed by 5 bases and J by 9 bases, 4 bases remained unmatched. This CDR3 reads CASSQTGTEQFF. The CDR3 DNA is TGTGCCAGCAGTCAGACAGGGACTGAGCAGTTCTTC.

The rearrangement links TRBV5-5 to TRBJ1-1, with 7 nucleotides matching TRBD1. Germline V gene sequence: CDR1 SGHKS, CDR2 YYEKEE (reference sequence). V was clipped by 2 bases and J by 11 bases; unmatched bases: 6. The CDR3 runs 12 residues. Here the CDR3 DNA reads TGTGCCAGCAGCTTTACAGGGGAAAGGGCTTTCTTT. Protein product: CASSFTGERAFF. Drawing the rest from reference TRBV5-5 and TRBJ1-1, the complete variable domain is DAGVTQSPTHLIKTRGQQVTLRCSPISGHKSVSWYQQVLGQGPQFIFQYYEKEERGRGNFPDRFSARQFPNYSSELNVNALLLGDSALYLCASSFTGERAFFGQGTRLTVV.

The chain has TRBV29-1 and TRBJ1-3, with 7 positions matching TRBD1. V lost 6 bases to trimming and J lost 2 bases; unmatched junction nucleotides: 1. This CDR3 has 12 amino acids. Germline assignment: CDR1 SQVTM and CDR2 ANQGSEA. The CDR3 DNA is TGCAGCGTAGGGACAGCTGGAAACACCATATATTTT. This codes for CSVGTAGNTIYF. The full variable domain, rest sourced from reference TRBV29-1 and TRBJ1-3, is SAVISQKPSRDICQRGTSLTIQCQVDSQVTMMFWYRQQPGQSLTLIATANQGSEATYESGFVIDKFPISRPNLTFSTLTVSNMSPEDSSIYLCSVGTAGNTIYFGEGSWLTVV.

The chain links TRBV13 to TRBJ1-6, with TRBD1 matching 8 bases. Germline V gene sequence: CDR1 PRHDT, CDR2 FYEKMQ (reference sequence). The CDR3 contains 15 residues. J lost 10 bases, V lost 5 bases, and 10 bases had no gene match. CDR3 sequence: CASSTRTGSWSPLHF. CDR3 in DNA: TGTGCCAGCAGCACGAGGACAGGGTCGTGGTCACCCCTCCACTTT.

The rearrangement uses TRBV6-2 or TRBV6-3 and TRBJ2-7, with 7 bases that match TRBD1. CDR1 is MNHEY, CDR2 SVGEGT, per germline. V shed 0 bases, J shed 4 bases, and the junction held 6 bases outside the gene matches. The length of the CDR3 is 15 residues. The CDR3 nucleotides read TGTGCCAGCAGTTACTCGTTCGACAGGGATTACGAGCAGTACTTC. This translates into CASSYSFDRDYEQYF.

This clone was picked up one time. The CDR3 here is CASSPAGIVELGNTIYF. CDR3 in DNA: TGCGCCAGCAGCCCGGCGGGGATCGTGGAGCTTGGAAACACCATATATTTT. This chain joins TRBV5-1 and TRBJ1-3; the D is unclear. The CDR3 has 17 residues. V lost 4 bases and J 3 bases, leaving 20 bases between the germline ends. In germline, CDR1 is SGHRS, CDR2 YFSETQ.

V usage is TRBV4-1 and J usage is TRBJ2-7; D possibly corresponds to TRBD1 (6 bases). Trimming cost V 3 bases and J 3 bases, with 21 bases left between them. This CDR3 has 17 residues. Germline V lookup: CDR1 MGHRA, CDR2 YSYEKL. The CDR3 bases are TGCGCCAGCAGCCACCAGTTCGGGCAGGGGAGCTACTACGAGCAGTACTTC. Its translation: CASSHQFGQGSYYEQYF.

The chain carries TRBV9 and TRBJ1-1, with 10 bases aligning to TRBD1. Germline values: CDR1 SGDLS, CDR2 YYNGEE. The J segment lost 5 bases and the V segment lost 3 bases, leaving 7 bases of the junction unmatched. The CDR3 runs to 15 residues. CDR3 sequence: CASSAETGGRTEAFF. The CDR3 DNA reads TGTGCCAGCAGCGCGGAGACAGGGGGCCGAACTGAAGCTTTCTTT. The variable domain in full, with the rest retrieved from reference TRBV9 and TRBJ1-1, is DSGVTQTPKHLITATGQRVTLRCSPRSGDLSVYWYQQSLDQGLQFLIQYYNGEERAKGNILERFSAQQFPDLHSELNLSSLELGDSALYFCASSAETGGRTEAFFGQGTRLTVV.

The chain links TRBV7-2 to TRBJ1-2; no reliable D call. The CDR3 is 12 amino acids. The germline V gene has CDR1 SGHTA and CDR2 FQGNSA. Trimming took 4 bases from V and 8 from J, leaving 11 bases between them. Written as DNA, the CDR3 is TGTGCCAGCAGCTCAGGCTCAGGAGGCTACACCTTC. Protein sequence: CASSSGSGGYTF.

This clone was detected a few times. This chain joins TRBV18 and TRBJ2-1; 8 bases align to TRBD2. The CDR3 consists of 15 residues. Germline V gene lookup returns CDR1 KGHSH and CDR2 LQKENI. J was trimmed by 7 bases and V by 6 bases; bases with no gene match: 11. CDR3 sequence reads: CASSRVSGNLNEQFF. CDR3 DNA: TGTGCCAGCTCCCGAGTTAGCGGGAACCTGAATGAGCAGTTCTTC.

The chain employs TRBV15 and TRBJ1-6; no firm D call. CDR3 length: 14 residues. Germline CDR1 LNHNV, CDR2 YYDKDF (reference sequence). The V and J ends lost 3 bases and 9 bases respectively, with 12 bases between them. The CDR3 DNA sequence: TGTGCCACCAGCAGGCCAGAATTATTTTCACCCCTCCACTTT. As protein: CATSRPELFSPLHF.

V is TRBV4-2 and J is TRBJ1-5; unclear D gene. The CDR3 length is 14 residues. V dropped 0 bases and J dropped 11 bases, with 14 bases sitting between them. Germline V gene lookup returns CDR1 LGHNA and CDR2 YNFKEQ. The CDR3: CASSQDSTPLAQHF. The CDR3 DNA follows: TGTGCCAGCAGCCAAGATTCCACGCCGTTAGCCCAGCATTTT.